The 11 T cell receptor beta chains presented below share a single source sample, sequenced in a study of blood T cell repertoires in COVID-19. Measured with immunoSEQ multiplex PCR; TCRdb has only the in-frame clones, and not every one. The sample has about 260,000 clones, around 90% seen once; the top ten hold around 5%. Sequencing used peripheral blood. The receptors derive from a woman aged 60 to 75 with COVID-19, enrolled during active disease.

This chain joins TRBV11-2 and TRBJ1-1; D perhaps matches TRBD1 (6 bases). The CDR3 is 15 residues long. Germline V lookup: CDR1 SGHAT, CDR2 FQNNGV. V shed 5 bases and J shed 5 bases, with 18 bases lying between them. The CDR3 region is CASSQRVGGRTEAFF. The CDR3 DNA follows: TGTGCCAGCAGCCAGCGCGTAGGGGGAAGGACTGAAGCTTTCTTT.

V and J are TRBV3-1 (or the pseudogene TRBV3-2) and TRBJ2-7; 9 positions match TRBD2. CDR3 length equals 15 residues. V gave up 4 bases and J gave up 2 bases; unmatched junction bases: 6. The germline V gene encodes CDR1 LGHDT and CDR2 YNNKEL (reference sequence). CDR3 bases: TGTGCCAGCAGCCGGTTAGCGGGAGCGGCCTACGAGCAGTACTTC. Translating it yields CASSRLAGAAYEQYF.

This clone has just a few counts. The CDR3 loop reads CASSRDREGGYTF. Written as DNA, the CDR3 is TGTGCCAGCAGTAGGGACAGGGAGGGTGGCTACACCTTC. The rearrangement joins TRBV13 to TRBJ1-2, with 9 bases aligning to TRBD1. There are 13 residues in the CDR3. Germline loops: CDR1 PRHDT, CDR2 FYEKMQ (reference sequence). The trim removed 6 bases at V and 7 bases at J, leaving 6 bases unmatched. The entire variable domain, with the rest obtained from reference TRBV13 and TRBJ1-2, is as follows: AAGVIQSPRHLIKEKRETATLKCYPIPRHDTVYWYQQGPGQDPQFLISFYEKMQSDKGSIPDRFSAQQFSDYHSELNMSSLELGDSALYFCASSRDREGGYTFGSGTRLTVV.

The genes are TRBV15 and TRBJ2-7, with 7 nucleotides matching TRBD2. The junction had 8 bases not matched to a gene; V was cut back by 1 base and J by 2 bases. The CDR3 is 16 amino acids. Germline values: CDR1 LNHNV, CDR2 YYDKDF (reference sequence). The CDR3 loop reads CATSRALAAGAYEQYF. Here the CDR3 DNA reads TGTGCCACCAGCAGAGCGCTAGCGGCAGGAGCCTACGAGCAGTACTTC.

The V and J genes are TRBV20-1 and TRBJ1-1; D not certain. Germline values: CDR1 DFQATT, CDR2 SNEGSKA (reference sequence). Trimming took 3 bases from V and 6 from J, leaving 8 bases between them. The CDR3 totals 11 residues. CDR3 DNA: TGCAGTGCTAGGTGGGCCGCTGAAGCTTTCTTT. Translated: CSARWAAEAFF.

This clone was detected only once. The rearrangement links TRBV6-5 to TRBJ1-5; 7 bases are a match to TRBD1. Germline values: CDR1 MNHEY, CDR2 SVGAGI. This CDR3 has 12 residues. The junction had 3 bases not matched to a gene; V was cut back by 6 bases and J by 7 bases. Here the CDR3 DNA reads TGTGCCAGCAGGTCAGGGGGGCAGCCCCAGCATTTT. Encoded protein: CASRSGGQPQHF.

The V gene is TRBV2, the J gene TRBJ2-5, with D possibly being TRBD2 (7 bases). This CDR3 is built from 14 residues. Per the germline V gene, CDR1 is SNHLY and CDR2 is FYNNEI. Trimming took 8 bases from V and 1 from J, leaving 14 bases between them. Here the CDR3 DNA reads TGTGCCAGCGGGGGGGGGCGCGGCCAAGAGACCCAGTACTTC. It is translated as CASGGGRGQETQYF.

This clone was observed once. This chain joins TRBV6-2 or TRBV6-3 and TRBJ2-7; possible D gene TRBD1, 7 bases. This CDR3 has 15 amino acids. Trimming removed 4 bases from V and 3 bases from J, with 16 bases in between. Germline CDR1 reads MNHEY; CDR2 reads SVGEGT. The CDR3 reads CASSSAHRGGYEQYF. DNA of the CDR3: TGTGCCAGCAGTTCGGCACACAGGGGAGGCTACGAGCAGTACTTC.

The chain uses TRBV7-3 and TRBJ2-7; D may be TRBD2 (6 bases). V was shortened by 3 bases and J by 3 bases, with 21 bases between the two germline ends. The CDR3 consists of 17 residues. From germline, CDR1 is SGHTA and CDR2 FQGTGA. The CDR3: CASSFGTRSSPLYEQYF. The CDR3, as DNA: TGTGCCAGCAGCTTCGGGACTCGGAGTTCCCCCCTCTACGAGCAGTACTTC.

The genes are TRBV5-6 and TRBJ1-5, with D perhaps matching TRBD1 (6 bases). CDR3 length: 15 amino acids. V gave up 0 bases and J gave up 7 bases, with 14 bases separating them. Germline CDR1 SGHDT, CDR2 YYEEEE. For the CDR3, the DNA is TGTGCCAGCAGCTTGGATGGGACACAACCCCAGCCCCAGCATTTT. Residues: CASSLDGTQPQPQHF.

The CDR3 coding sequence is TGTGCCAGCAGTAACAGGGATACGCAGTATTTT. It specifies CASSNRDTQYF. The J gene is TRBJ2-3, the V gene TRBV6-5; possible D gene TRBD1, 5 bases. CDR3 length: 11 amino acids. V was cut by 5 bases and J by 6 bases, with 6 bases left in between. Germline lookup yields CDR1 MNHEY and CDR2 SVGAGI.